This T cell receptor beta chain was captured by sequencing in a study of T cells after yellow fever vaccination. This clonotype has at least ten counts. Antigen: not known. Study conclusions and caveats: Most primary-vaccination clones reappeared after the booster (about 97% CD4, around 88% CD8).

CDR3 length equals 12 residues. Germline V lookup: CDR1 SGHRS, CDR2 YFSETQ. Trimming left V 4 bases short and J 10 bases short, with 14 bases between. TCRdb fed the 5' RACE reads into MiXCR, producing one record per CDR3 protein. This table has 300,000 to 400,000 distinct CDR3 sequences, more than 8.5% appearing once. The sequence derives from a man aged 18 to 29 who received the YFV17D yellow fever vaccine. The sample consisted of PBMCs, taken on the day of the first yellow fever vaccination. The chain recombines TRBV5-1 with TRBJ1-1, with D perhaps TRBD1 (5 bases). The CDR3 sequence is CASSDPGKAAFF. CDR3 nucleotide sequence: TGCGCCAGCAGCGATCCAGGGAAGGCAGCTTTCTTT.